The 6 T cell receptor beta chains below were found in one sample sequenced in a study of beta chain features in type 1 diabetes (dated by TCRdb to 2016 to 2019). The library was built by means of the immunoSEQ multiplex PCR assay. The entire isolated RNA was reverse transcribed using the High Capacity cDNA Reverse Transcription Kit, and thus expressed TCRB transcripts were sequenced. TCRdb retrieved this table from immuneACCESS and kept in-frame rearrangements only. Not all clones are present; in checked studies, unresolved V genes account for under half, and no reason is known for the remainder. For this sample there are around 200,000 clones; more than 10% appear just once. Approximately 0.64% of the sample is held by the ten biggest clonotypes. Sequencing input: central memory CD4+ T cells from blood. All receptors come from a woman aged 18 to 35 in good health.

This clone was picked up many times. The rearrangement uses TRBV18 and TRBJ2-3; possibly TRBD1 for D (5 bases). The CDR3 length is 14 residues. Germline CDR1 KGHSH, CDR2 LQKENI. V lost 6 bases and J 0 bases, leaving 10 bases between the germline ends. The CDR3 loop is CASSRQSSTDTQYF. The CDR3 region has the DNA TGTGCCAGCTCGCGACAGTCTAGCACAGATACGCAGTATTTT.

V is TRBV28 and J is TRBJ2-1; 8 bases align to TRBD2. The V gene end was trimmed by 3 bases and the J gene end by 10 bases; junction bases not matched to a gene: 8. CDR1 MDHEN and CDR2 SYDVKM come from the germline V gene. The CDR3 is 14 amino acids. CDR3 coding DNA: TGTGCCAGCAGTTTCGGGGGGGCCCAGAGCGAGCAGTTCTTC. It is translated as CASSFGGAQSEQFF.

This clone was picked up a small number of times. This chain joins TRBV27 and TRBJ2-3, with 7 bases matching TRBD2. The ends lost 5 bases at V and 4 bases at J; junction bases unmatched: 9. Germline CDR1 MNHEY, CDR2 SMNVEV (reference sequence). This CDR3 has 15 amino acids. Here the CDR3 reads CASSPAGPEPDTQYF. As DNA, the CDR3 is TGTGCCAGCAGTCCAGCGGGACCCGAGCCAGATACGCAGTATTTT.

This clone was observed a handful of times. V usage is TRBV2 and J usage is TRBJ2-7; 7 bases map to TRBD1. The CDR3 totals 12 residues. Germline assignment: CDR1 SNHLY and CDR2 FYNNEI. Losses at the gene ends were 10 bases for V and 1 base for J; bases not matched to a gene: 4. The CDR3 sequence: CATRGQSYEQYF. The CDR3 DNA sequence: TGTGCCACAAGGGGACAGTCCTACGAGCAGTACTTC.

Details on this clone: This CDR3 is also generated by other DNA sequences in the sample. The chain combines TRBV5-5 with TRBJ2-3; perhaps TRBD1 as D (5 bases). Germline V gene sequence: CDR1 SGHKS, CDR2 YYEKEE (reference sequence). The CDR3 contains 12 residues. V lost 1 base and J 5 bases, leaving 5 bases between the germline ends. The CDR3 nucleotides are TGTGCCAGCAGCTTGAGGGGAGATACGCAGTATTTT. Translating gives CASSLRGDTQYF. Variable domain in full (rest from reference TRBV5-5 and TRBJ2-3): DAGVTQSPTHLIKTRGQQVTLRCSPISGHKSVSWYQQVLGQGPQFIFQYYEKEERGRGNFPDRFSARQFPNYSSELNVNALLLGDSALYLCASSLRGDTQYFGPGTRLTVL.

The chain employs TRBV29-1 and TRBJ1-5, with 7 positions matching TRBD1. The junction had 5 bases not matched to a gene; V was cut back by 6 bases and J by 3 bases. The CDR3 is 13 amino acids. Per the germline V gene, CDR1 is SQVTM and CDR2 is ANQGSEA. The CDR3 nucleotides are TGCAGCGTGGCCGGACAGGCCAATCAGCCCCAGCATTTT. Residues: CSVAGQANQPQHF.